This T cell receptor (beta chain) stems from a study of blood T cell repertoires in COVID-19. Assay used: immunoSEQ multiplex PCR; TCRdb lists only in-frame clones, some missing. The sample carries 250,000 or so clones, around 93% recorded once. The CDR3 has 15 amino acids. Trimming pared 4 bases from V and 0 bases from J, leaving 13 bases between. Germline assignment: CDR1 MDHEN and CDR2 SYDVKM. The clonotype originates from a man aged 40-49 years who had been exposed to COVID-19. This rearrangement joins TRBV28 to TRBJ2-7, with unresolved D. The sequenced sample consisted of PBMCs or T cells enriched from blood (not recorded which). The chain's CDR3 is CASSSVAVISYEQYF. DNA for the CDR3: TGTGCCAGCAGTTCCGTAGCTGTGATCTCCTACGAGCAGTACTTC.